Following are 10 T cell receptor beta chains from one sample sequenced in a study of blood T cell repertoires in COVID-19. Using immunoSEQ multiplex PCR, the repertoire was profiled, and TCRdb retains in-frame clones only, with some absent. The table lists hundreds of thousands of clones, about 83% of them singletons. Sequencing was carried out using peripheral blood. Source of these receptors: a man at least 80 years old with acute or convalescent COVID-19.

This chain joins TRBV11-1 and TRBJ2-5; possible D gene TRBD2, 7 bases. Per the germline V gene, CDR1 is SGHAT and CDR2 is FQDESV (reference sequence). The V gene lost 5 bases and the J gene lost 5 bases, with 12 bases spanning the gap. This CDR3 spans 13 amino acids. The CDR3 sequence: CASSQGGGETQYF. The CDR3 nucleotides are TGTGCCAGCAGCCAGGGAGGGGGTGAGACCCAGTACTTC.

The rearrangement uses TRBV5-6 and TRBJ2-1, with D perhaps TRBD1 (7 bases). The CDR3 contains 12 residues. V lost 1 base to trimming and J lost 15 bases, with 14 bases between them. Germline values: CDR1 SGHDT, CDR2 YYEEEE. The CDR3 region is CASSLMQGDWFF. As DNA, the CDR3 is TGTGCCAGCAGCTTGATGCAGGGGGACTGGTTCTTC.

The chain combines TRBV7-6 with TRBJ2-5; D is ambiguous. V was pared by 2 bases and J by 8 bases, with 6 bases between. This CDR3 has 11 residues. The germline V gene has CDR1 SGHVS and CDR2 FNYEAQ. The CDR3 region has the DNA TGTGCCAGCAGCTTACAGGAAACCCAGTACTTC. Protein product: CASSLQETQYF.

The chain is built from TRBV11-2 and TRBJ2-7; 8 nucleotides line up with TRBD2. Germline loops: CDR1 SGHAT, CDR2 FQNNGV. There are 16 residues in the CDR3. V shed 1 base, J shed 6 bases, and the junction held 11 bases outside the gene matches. Here the CDR3 DNA reads TGTGCCAGCAGCTTAGCCGGGACTAGTCGTAGATCCGAGCAGTACTTC. It yields the protein CASSLAGTSRRSEQYF.

This clone came up a few times. V and J are TRBV10-1 and TRBJ2-3, with TRBD2 identical over 11 bases. V lost 0 bases to trimming and J lost 4 bases; unmatched junction nucleotides: 3. This CDR3 has 16 amino acids. Looked up from germline, CDR1 is WNHNN and CDR2 is SYGVQD (reference sequence). The CDR3 coding sequence is TGCGCCAGCAGTGAGTCGCTAGCGGGAGGTTCAGATACGCAGTATTTT. Its translation: CASSESLAGGSDTQYF.

This clone was detected once. A junction boundary mismatches the germline segment, possibly from a read error. The chain uses TRBV30 and TRBJ2-5, with D perhaps matching TRBD2 (5 bases). The CDR3 spans 12 residues. Per germline, CDR1 GTSNPN and CDR2 SVGIG (reference sequence). DNA for the CDR3: TGTGCCTGGAGGAGGGCGGAAGAGGCCCAGTACTTC. This encodes CAWRRAEEAQYF.

The chain has TRBV3-1 (or the pseudogene TRBV3-2) and TRBJ2-3; 8 nucleotides align to TRBD1. The CDR3 totals 15 residues. Germline V gene sequence: CDR1 LGHDT, CDR2 YNNKEL (reference sequence). Trimming took 3 bases from V and 2 from J; bases not matched to a gene: 4. CDR3 loop: CASSHRDRNTDTQYF. Here the CDR3 DNA reads TGTGCCAGCAGCCACCGGGACAGGAACACAGATACGCAGTATTTT.

The sample holds one count of this clone. The V and J genes are TRBV10-3 and TRBJ2-2, with 8 nucleotides matching TRBD1. This CDR3 is 16 amino acids long. V shed 3 bases and J 5 bases; nucleotides not matched to a gene: 8. Germline assignment: CDR1 ENHRY and CDR2 SYGVKD. The CDR3 DNA sequence: TGTGCCATCAGTGAAACAGGGGGACGGGGGACCGGGGAGCTGTTTTTT. It yields the protein CAISETGGRGTGELFF.

The V call is TRBV6-1, the J call TRBJ1-3; 7 bases are shared with TRBD1. The CDR3 is 14 amino acids. Germline V gene data show CDR1 as MNHNS and CDR2 as SASEGT. J gave up 4 bases and V 1 base, and 1 base lay outside the gene matches. The CDR3 DNA reads TGTGCCAGCAGTGAAGACAGGGGAGGAAACACCATATATTTT. It is translated as CASSEDRGGNTIYF.

This clone was detected a few times. V usage is TRBV5-4 and J usage is TRBJ2-5, with TRBD1 matching 10 bases. Trimming cost V 4 bases and J 5 bases; bases outside gene matches: 8. The CDR3 is 15 amino acids. Germline CDR1 reads SGHNT; CDR2 reads YYREEE (reference sequence). The CDR3 bases are TGTGCCAGCAGCCCCCCGACAGGGGGCTCGGAGACCCAGTACTTC. It yields the protein CASSPPTGGSETQYF. The complete variable domain, with remaining parts taken from reference TRBV5-4 and TRBJ2-5, reads ETGVTQSPTHLIKTRGQQVTLRCSSQSGHNTVSWYQQALGQGPQFIFQYYREEENGRGNFPPRFSGLQFPNYSSELNVNALELDDSALYLCASSPPTGGSETQYFGPGTRLLVL.